This TCR beta chain was captured by sequencing in a study of tumor and adjacent non-tumor tissue in lung cancer. About the research overall: Samples averaged roughly 4 million productive TCRbeta reads each.

The library came from three nested PCR rounds adapted from ARM-PCR protocols. TCRdb reprocessed the multiplex PCR reads with MiXCR, giving one entry per CDR3 protein. Among fewer than 80,000 distinct CDR3 sequences listed, about two thirds were seen once. No cell sorting was done before RNA was extracted from the tissue. Broader study findings: TCR diversity was significantly greater in tumor than normal lung tissue.

A word on this clonotype: Antigen: not known.

Losses at the gene ends were 0 bases for V and 4 bases for J; bases not matched to a gene: 7. This CDR3 spans 17 amino acids. Sequencing was done on a sample of lung tumor tissue. V usage is TRBV23-1 and J usage is TRBJ1-5; 9 bases map to TRBD1. TRBV23-1 is placed among ORFs of uncertain function. The TCR was taken from a woman in her 70s with non-small cell lung cancer. The CDR3, as DNA: TGCGCCAGCAGTCAATCGGGACAGGGTCTCGGGAATCAGCCCCAGCATTTT. Translation gives CASSQSGQGLGNQPQHF.